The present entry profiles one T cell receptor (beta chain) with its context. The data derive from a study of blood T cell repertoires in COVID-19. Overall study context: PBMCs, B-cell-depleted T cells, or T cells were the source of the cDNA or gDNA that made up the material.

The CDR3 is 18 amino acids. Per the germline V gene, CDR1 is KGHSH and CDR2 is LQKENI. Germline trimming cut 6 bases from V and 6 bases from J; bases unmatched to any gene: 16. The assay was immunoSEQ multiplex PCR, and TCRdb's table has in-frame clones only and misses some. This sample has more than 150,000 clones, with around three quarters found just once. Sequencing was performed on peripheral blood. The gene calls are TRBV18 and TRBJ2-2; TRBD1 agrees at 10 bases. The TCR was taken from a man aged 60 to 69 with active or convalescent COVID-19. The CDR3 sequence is CASSAGTGAAVEAGELFF. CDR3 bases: TGTGCCAGCTCGGCCGGGACAGGGGCCGCCGTGGAGGCCGGGGAGCTGTTTTTT.